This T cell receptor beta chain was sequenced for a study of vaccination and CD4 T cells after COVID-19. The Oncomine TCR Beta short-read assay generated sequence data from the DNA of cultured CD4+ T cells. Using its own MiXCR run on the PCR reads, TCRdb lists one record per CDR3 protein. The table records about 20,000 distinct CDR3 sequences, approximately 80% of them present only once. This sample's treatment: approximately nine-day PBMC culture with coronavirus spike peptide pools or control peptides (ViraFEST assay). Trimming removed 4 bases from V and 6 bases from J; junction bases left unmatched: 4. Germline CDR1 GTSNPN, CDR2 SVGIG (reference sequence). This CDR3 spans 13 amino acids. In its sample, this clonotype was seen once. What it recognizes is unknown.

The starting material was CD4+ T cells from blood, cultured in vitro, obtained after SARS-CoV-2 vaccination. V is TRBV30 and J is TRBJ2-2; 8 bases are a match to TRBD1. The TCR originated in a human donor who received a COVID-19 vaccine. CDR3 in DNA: TGTGCCTGGAACTACAGGGGGGCCGGGGAGCTGTTTTTT. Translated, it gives CAWNYRGAGELFF.